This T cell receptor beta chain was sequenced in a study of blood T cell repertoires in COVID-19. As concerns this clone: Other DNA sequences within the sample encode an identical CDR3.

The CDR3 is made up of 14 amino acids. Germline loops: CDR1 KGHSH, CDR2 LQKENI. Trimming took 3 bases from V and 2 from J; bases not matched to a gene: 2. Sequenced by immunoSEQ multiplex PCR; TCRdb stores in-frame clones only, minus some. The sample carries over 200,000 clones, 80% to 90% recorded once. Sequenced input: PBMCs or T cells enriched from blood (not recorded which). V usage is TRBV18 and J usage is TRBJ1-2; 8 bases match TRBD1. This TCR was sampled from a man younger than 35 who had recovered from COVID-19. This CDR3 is CASSPGQGNYGYTF. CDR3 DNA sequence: TGTGCCAGCTCACCCGGACAGGGAAACTATGGCTACACCTTC.